Each of the 13 T cell receptor beta chains below was sequenced from the same sample in a study of radiotherapy plus CTLA-4 blockade in lung cancer. Produced via immunoSEQ multiplex PCR; TCRdb's table is partial and in-frame only. Among around 110,000 clones listed, roughly 86% were seen once. The sample consisted of peripheral blood, taken from a patient treated with radiotherapy plus ipilimumab. The receptors derive from a human donor with non-small cell lung cancer that progressed on radiotherapy plus ipilimumab. Some clones in this sample may be carry-over from other donors' samples.

The V and J genes are TRBV6-6 and TRBJ2-1; 7 positions match TRBD2. Germline V lookup: CDR1 MNHNY, CDR2 SVGAGI (reference sequence). The CDR3 spans 14 residues. After removal of 8 bases from V and 3 bases from J, the junction contained 7 bases not matched to a gene. The CDR3 region is CASANGDYYNEQFF. CDR3 DNA: TGTGCCAGCGCCAACGGGGACTACTACAATGAGCAGTTCTTC.

This chain joins TRBV12-5 and TRBJ2-5, with TRBD1 identical over 8 bases. The trim removed 2 bases at V and 2 bases at J, leaving 10 bases unmatched. The germline gives CDR1 LGHNT, CDR2 FRNRAP. The CDR3 is made up of 17 amino acids. CDR3 nucleotides: TGTGCTAGTGGTTTGCTTAGGGCAGGGGGCCTACAAGAGACCCAGTACTTC. Its translation: CASGLLRAGGLQETQYF.

V and J are TRBV9 and TRBJ2-3; D remains unclear. The length of the CDR3 is 14 residues. The germline gives CDR1 SGDLS, CDR2 YYNGEE. V shed 4 bases and J shed 2 bases, with 11 bases lying between them. The CDR3 protein is CASSPSRYTDTQYF. The DNA for the CDR3 is TGTGCCAGCAGCCCATCCCGATACACAGATACGCAGTATTTT.

The chain recombines TRBV5-1 with TRBJ1-4; D is unresolved. This CDR3 region has 15 residues. V lost 1 base and J 12 bases, leaving 19 bases between the germline ends. Germline CDR1 is SGHRS and CDR2 is YFSETQ. The CDR3 region is CASSLMPDLSFELFF. For the CDR3, the DNA is TGCGCCAGCAGCTTGATGCCGGATCTAAGTTTCGAACTGTTTTTT.

The chain couples TRBV7-3 to TRBJ2-3; 9 bases match TRBD1. The germline CDR1 and CDR2 sequences are SGHTA and FQGTGA. The CDR3 runs 13 residues. Unmatched junction bases numbered 9, after V lost 5 bases and J lost 12 bases. Here the CDR3 reads CASSPTGQGIQYF. Here the CDR3 DNA reads TGTGCCAGCAGCCCCACGGGACAGGGTATTCAGTATTTT.

V gene TRBV2 combines with J gene TRBJ1-1; tentatively, D is TRBD1 (5 bases). The CDR3 contains 13 residues. V was clipped by 3 bases and J by 5 bases, with 10 bases between them. Per the germline V gene, CDR1 is SNHLY and CDR2 is FYNNEI. CDR3 bases: TGTGCCAGCAGTGACTGGGGCGCGACTGAAGCTTTCTTT. Amino acid sequence: CASSDWGATEAFF.

In regard to this clone: Other DNA sequences in the same sample also yield this CDR3. The V gene is TRBV9, the J gene TRBJ2-3, with D perhaps assigned TRBD1 or TRBD2 (5 bases each). Per the germline V gene, CDR1 is SGDLS and CDR2 is YYNGEE. This CDR3 is 12 amino acids long. Trimming took 3 bases from V and 3 from J, leaving 5 bases between them. CDR3 in DNA: TGTGCCAGCAGCGGGGGGACAGATACGCAGTATTTT. It codes for CASSGGTDTQYF.

The CDR3 bases are TGCGCCAGCAGCCAAACACGGACAGGGGTAAAGCTCTATGGCTACACCTTC. It encodes CASSQTRTGVKLYGYTF. The V gene is TRBV4-3, the J gene TRBJ1-2, with 9 bases identical to TRBD1. The CDR3 length is 17 residues. Germline CDR1 reads LGHNA; CDR2 reads YSLEER. V lost 2 bases to trimming and J lost 4 bases; unmatched junction nucleotides: 11.

The chain uses TRBV10-2 and TRBJ2-1, with 8 bases identical to TRBD2. J lost 2 bases, V lost 7 bases, and 7 bases had no gene match. In germline, CDR1 is WSHSY, CDR2 SAAADI. This CDR3 spans 15 amino acids. CDR3 protein: CASNPSGSPYNEQFF. The CDR3 DNA is TGCGCCAGCAATCCTAGCGGGTCCCCCTACAATGAGCAGTTCTTC.

The chain has TRBV4-3 and TRBJ1-4, with 9 bases fitting TRBD1. CDR1 is LGHNA and CDR2 is YSLEER in the germline V gene. This CDR3 comprises 19 residues. The V gene end was trimmed by 4 bases and the J gene end by 7 bases; junction bases not matched to a gene: 19. The CDR3 spells CASSPYTTGGAGPPEKLFF. As DNA, the CDR3 is TGCGCCAGCAGCCCCTATACAACAGGGGGCGCGGGCCCCCCTGAAAAACTGTTTTTT.

V usage is TRBV29-1 and J usage is TRBJ2-2, with a possible D match to TRBD1 (5 bases). V shed 7 bases and J shed 1 base, with 10 bases lying between them. The CDR3 loop spans 13 amino acids. CDR1 is SQVTM, CDR2 ANQGSEA, per germline. The CDR3 DNA sequence: TGCAGCGCCTTGACAGTGAACACCGGGGAGCTGTTTTTT. It is translated as CSALTVNTGELFF.

The chain combines TRBV11-2 with TRBJ1-1, with 9 bases identical to TRBD1. The CDR3 contains 15 residues. V lost 0 bases, J lost 6 bases, and 5 bases stayed unmatched. CDR1 is SGHAT, CDR2 FQNNGV, per germline. The CDR3 sequence is CASSLEQGAIPEAFF. The CDR3 DNA sequence: TGTGCCAGCAGCTTAGAACAGGGGGCTATCCCTGAAGCTTTCTTT.

This chain links TRBV2 with TRBJ1-5, with 8 bases that match TRBD1. Germline V gives CDR1 SNHLY, CDR2 FYNNEI. This CDR3 has 15 residues. V lost 6 bases, J lost 2 bases, and 6 bases stayed unmatched. The CDR3 loop reads CASRGGQGRNQPQHF. The CDR3 DNA follows: TGTGCCAGCAGGGGAGGACAGGGCCGCAATCAGCCCCAGCATTTT.